The 21 T cell receptor beta chains given below trace back to one sample, sequenced in a study of shared clonotypes between healthy human individuals. The repertoire was sequenced with immunoSEQ multiplex PCR; TCRdb's copy has only in-frame clones and lacks some. The sample lists about 2.4 million clones; around 90% were seen once. Material: naive CD4+ T cells sorted from blood. As to subset: CD45RA+ positively selected. These receptors originate from a man between 18 and 29 years old in good health.

V usage is TRBV25-1 and J usage is TRBJ2-1, with TRBD1 identical over 9 bases. There are 14 residues in the CDR3. Unmatched junction bases numbered 2, after V lost 5 bases and J lost 3 bases. CDR1 is MGHDK, CDR2 SYGVNS, per germline. As DNA, the CDR3 is TGTGCCAGCAGTAAGGACAGGGGCTACAATGAGCAGTTCTTC. It yields the protein CASSKDRGYNEQFF.

Comments on this clone: The sample holds other DNA sequences that translate to the same CDR3. The rearrangement uses TRBV5-1 and TRBJ2-1; TRBD2 matches at 8 bases. From germline, CDR1 is SGHRS and CDR2 YFSETQ. The CDR3 is 16 residues long. Losses at the gene ends were 0 bases for V and 2 bases for J; bases not matched to a gene: 4. CDR3 sequence (DNA): TGCGCCAGCAGCTTGGTTGCGGGAGGCACCTACAATGAGCAGTTCTTC. As protein: CASSLVAGGTYNEQFF.

This chain joins TRBV7-2 and TRBJ2-5; D uncertain. The CDR3 spans 12 residues. V gave up 4 bases and J gave up 5 bases, with 8 bases separating them. Germline V gene data show CDR1 as SGHTA and CDR2 as FQGNSA. The CDR3 is CASSSAGETQYF. CDR3 DNA sequence: TGTGCCAGCAGCTCCGCTGGGGAGACCCAGTACTTC.

This clone was seen a handful of times. V and J are TRBV5-1 and TRBJ1-1, with 8 bases identical to TRBD1. The CDR3 has 15 amino acids. Germline V gives CDR1 SGHRS, CDR2 YFSETQ. Trimming at V came to 4 bases and at J to 1 base, leaving 6 bases not matched to a gene. The CDR3 DNA reads TGCGCCAGCAGCCTACCGGGACAGGAGAACACTGAAGCTTTCTTT. Amino acids: CASSLPGQENTEAFF.

The chain joins TRBV21-1 to TRBJ1-1. TRBV21-1 is a documented pseudogene. The CDR3 consists of 13 residues. CDR3 coding DNA: TGTGCCAGCAGCAATACTGGGGAAACTGAAGCTTTCTTT. Amino acids: CASSNTGETEAFF.

The V and J genes are TRBV7-2 and TRBJ2-7; possibly TRBD1 or TRBD2 for D (5 bases each). The CDR3 is 13 amino acids. Trimming left V 5 bases short and J 5 bases short, with 13 bases between. CDR1 and CDR2 from the germline V gene are SGHTA and FQGNSA. The CDR3 nucleotides read TGTGCCAGCAGCGCCTTGGGGACCCACGAGCAGTACTTC. It translates to CASSALGTHEQYF.

V and J are TRBV28 and TRBJ1-6, with TRBD1 matching over 8 bases. After removal of 3 bases from V and 6 bases from J, the junction contained 4 bases not matched to a gene. The CDR3 consists of 15 residues. Germline CDR1 reads MDHEN; CDR2 reads SYDVKM. The CDR3 nucleotides read TGTGCCAGCAGTTTCCAGGGGGCGCTTAATTCACCCCTCCACTTT. This encodes CASSFQGALNSPLHF.

This chain connects TRBV6-1 to TRBJ1-4, with TRBD1 matching 7 bases. CDR1 MNHNS and CDR2 SASEGT come from the germline V gene. V shed 6 bases and J 4 bases; nucleotides not matched to a gene: 8. The CDR3 is 15 amino acids. The CDR3 DNA reads TGTGCCAGCAGAAGAGACAGGGCGGGTAATGAAAAACTGTTTTTT. It yields the protein CASRRDRAGNEKLFF.

For this clone: Other DNA sequences in the sample encode the same CDR3. The chain recombines TRBV6-6 with TRBJ1-1, with 8 bases that match TRBD1. Germline V gene data show CDR1 as MNHNY and CDR2 as SVGAGI (reference sequence). The CDR3 length is 15 residues. V dropped 5 bases and J dropped 0; count of bases not matched to a gene: 5. CDR3 in DNA: TGTGCCAGCAGTCCCGGACAGGGAATGAACACTGAAGCTTTCTTT. Translated: CASSPGQGMNTEAFF.

The genes are TRBV28 and TRBJ2-1, with a possible D match to TRBD1 (6 bases). Trimming cost V 1 base and J 9 bases, with 13 bases left between them. The CDR3 runs to 14 residues. The germline V gene has CDR1 MDHEN and CDR2 SYDVKM. The DNA of the CDR3 is TGTGCCAGCAGTTTATCAGCAGGACAGAGTGAGCAGTTCTTC. Translated: CASSLSAGQSEQFF.

The rearrangement links TRBV5-1 to TRBJ1-1; possible D gene TRBD1, 5 bases. V lost 4 bases to trimming and J lost 1 base, with 14 bases between them. Germline CDR1 reads SGHRS; CDR2 reads YFSETQ. The CDR3 has 15 residues. CDR3 coding DNA: TGCGCCAGCAGCCAGGGCGGCTTTAAGAACACTGAAGCTTTCTTT. Its protein is CASSQGGFKNTEAFF.

The rearrangement joins TRBV4-3 to TRBJ1-4, with D possibly being TRBD1 (5 bases). V lost 0 bases to trimming and J lost 12 bases, with 14 bases between them. This CDR3 has 14 residues. The germline V gene encodes CDR1 LGHNA and CDR2 YSLEER. As DNA, the CDR3 is TGCGCCAGCAGCCAAGATGGGGCGGGGACGGAACTGTTTTTT. Its protein is CASSQDGAGTELFF.

The CDR3 region is CAWSPGTGREKLFF. The CDR3 nucleotides are TGTGCCTGGAGCCCGGGGACAGGGCGCGAAAAACTGTTTTTT. The chain joins TRBV30 to TRBJ1-4; 9 nucleotides align to TRBD1. CDR1 is GTSNPN, CDR2 SVGIG, per germline (reference sequence). This CDR3 has 14 amino acids. V shed 3 bases and J 8 bases; nucleotides not matched to a gene: 7. Together with reference TRBV30 and TRBJ1-4, the CDR3 gives the full variable domain: SQTIHQWPATLVQPVGSPLSLECTVEGTSNPNLYWYRQAAGRGLQLLFYSVGIGQISSEVPQNLSASRPQDRQFILSSKKLLLSDSGFYLCAWSPGTGREKLFFGSGTQLSVL.

Comment on this clone: The sample carries other DNA sequences with the same CDR3. This chain uses TRBV6-1 with TRBJ1-1; D remains ambiguous. V was clipped by 1 base and J by 1 base, with 7 bases between them. The CDR3 extends over 14 amino acids. The germline V gene has CDR1 MNHNS and CDR2 SASEGT. The CDR3: CASSEGGPNTEAFF. CDR3 bases: TGTGCCAGCAGTGAAGGAGGTCCGAACACTGAAGCTTTCTTT.

This clone was seen only once. V usage is TRBV19 and J usage is TRBJ2-7; 7 bases map to TRBD1. CDR1 is LNHDA and CDR2 is SQIVND in the germline V gene (reference sequence). This CDR3 region has 14 residues. Unmatched junction bases numbered 9, after V lost 6 bases and J lost 4 bases. CDR3 sequence (DNA): TGTGCCAGTAGGCCGGGACAGAAGAGTTACGAGCAGTACTTC. Protein sequence: CASRPGQKSYEQYF.

The rearrangement joins TRBV25-1 to TRBJ1-2; 9 positions match TRBD1. Germline V lookup: CDR1 MGHDK, CDR2 SYGVNS. Trimming removed 5 bases from V and 0 bases from J; junction bases left unmatched: 7. This CDR3 spans 16 amino acids. The CDR3 region has the DNA TGTGCCAGCAGTACCGGGACAGGGTTAGCTAACTATGGCTACACCTTC. Protein: CASSTGTGLANYGYTF.

In this sample, this clone turned up a few times. The rearrangement links TRBV6-6 to TRBJ1-4, with TRBD1 identical over 7 bases. Looked up from germline, CDR1 is MNHNY and CDR2 is SVGAGI (reference sequence). V dropped 5 bases and J dropped 14; count of bases not matched to a gene: 5. The CDR3 loop spans 11 amino acids. The CDR3 is CASSQEQGLFF. The DNA for the CDR3 is TGTGCCAGCAGTCAAGAACAGGGGCTGTTTTTT.

The chain combines TRBV4-1 with TRBJ1-4; possibly TRBD1 for D (5 bases). The CDR3 consists of 19 residues. V was cut by 0 bases and J by 5 bases, with 22 bases left in between. CDR1 and CDR2 (germline): MGHRA, YSYEKL. The CDR3: CASSQEWMRTPRGNEKLFF. CDR3 sequence (DNA): TGCGCCAGCAGCCAAGAATGGATGAGGACACCGAGAGGAAATGAAAAACTGTTTTTT.

J is TRBJ2-1 and V is TRBV11-1; 10 nucleotides match TRBD1. The CDR3 length is 16 residues. J was trimmed by 7 bases and V by 5 bases; bases with no gene match: 11. Germline values: CDR1 SGHAT, CDR2 FQDESV (reference sequence). The DNA of the CDR3 is TGTGCCAGCAGCCCAGATAGGGGACAGGGGAGGAATGAGCAGTTCTTC. Its protein product is CASSPDRGQGRNEQFF.

The J gene is TRBJ2-2, the V gene TRBV6-6; no clear D. Per the germline V gene, CDR1 is MNHNY and CDR2 is SVGAGI (reference sequence). V gave up 6 bases and J gave up 2 bases, with 10 bases separating them. The CDR3 consists of 14 residues. DNA of the CDR3: TGTGCCAGCAGACTACACGGTAACACCGGGGAGCTGTTTTTT. Protein: CASRLHGNTGELFF.

With respect to this clone: The sample carries other DNA sequences with the same CDR3. The chain joins TRBV6-5 to TRBJ1-3; unclear D gene. CDR1 MNHEY and CDR2 SVGAGI come from the germline V gene. CDR3 length: 13 residues. Between the trimmed V and J ends, which lost 5 bases and 0 bases, there was a span of 5 bases. The CDR3 spells CASSRSSGNTIYF. In DNA, the CDR3 is TGTGCCAGCAGTCGTAGCTCTGGAAACACCATATATTTT.